The entry that follows covers one T cell receptor (beta chain) sequence. PCR primers comprised 60 Vbeta and 13 Jbeta primers. Sequenced by immunoSEQ multiplex PCR; TCRdb stores in-frame clones only, minus some. The data hold some 160,000 clones, with about 74% observed a single time. The source of the sample is a study of cytomegalovirus exposure and HLA in healthy donors. Germline V lookup: CDR1 SGHNT, CDR2 YENEEA. V lost 3 bases and J lost 6, with 12 bases in between. This CDR3 is built from 14 residues. This sequence originates from a woman between 35 and 50 years old in good health and CMV-seronegative. The V and J genes are TRBV11-3 and TRBJ2-1, with D maybe TRBD2 (7 bases). The sequencing sample was made of PBMCs. The CDR3 protein is CASSFRGGTNEQFF. The DNA for the CDR3 is TGTGCCAGCAGCTTCAGGGGAGGGACCAATGAGCAGTTCTTC.